These 20 T cell receptor beta chains were sequenced from one sample in a study of regulatory T cells in long-lasting Graves disease. Libraries of TCR beta came from iRepertoire HTBI primers plus Arm-PCR of CDR3 regions. TCRdb re-called the multiplex PCR reads through MiXCR, storing one row per CDR3 protein. The repertoire holds around 510,000 distinct CDR3 sequences, with less than 25% as singletons. Regarding time point: persistent/refractory GD, antithyroid drugs over 5 years with positive TRAb. PBMCs provided the RNA from which the TCR library was made. Sequences were derived from peripheral blood mononuclear cells (PBMCs), sampled when the disease was refractory, from a patient treated with antithyroid drugs. These receptors were collected from a female donor with Graves disease.

The rearrangement joins TRBV27 to TRBJ1-1; D is undetermined. Germline-derived CDR1 and CDR2 are MNHEY and SMNVEV (reference sequence). V lost 2 bases and J lost 0, with 13 bases in between. CDR3 size: 16 residues. The CDR3 here is CASSLGQRHLNTEAFF. The CDR3 DNA follows: TGTGCCAGCAGTTTAGGGCAGCGGCACTTGAACACTGAAGCTTTCTTT.

At least ten counts were recorded for this clonotype. CDR3 DNA: TGTGCCAGCAGCTTAGTTGGGAGCGGCAATCAGCCCCAGCATTTT. It specifies CASSLVGSGNQPQHF. The chain uses TRBV7-9 and TRBJ1-5, with D hard to call. The V end lost 1 base, the J end lost 2 bases, and 9 bases lay between the germline ends. The germline V gene encodes CDR1 SEHNR and CDR2 FQNEAQ (reference sequence). The CDR3 runs to 15 residues. Full variable domain (remainder filled in from reference TRBV7-9 and TRBJ1-5): DTGVSQNPRHKITKRGQNVTFRCDPISEHNRLYWYRQTLGQGPEFLTYFQNEAQLEKSRLLSDRFSAERPKGSFSTLEIQRTEQGDSAMYLCASSLVGSGNQPQHFGDGTRLSIL.

The J gene is TRBJ2-7, the V gene TRBV6-2 or TRBV6-3; D gene ambiguous. The V gene's germline CDR1 is MNHEY and CDR2 SVGEGT. Trimming shortened V by 8 bases and J by 3 bases, and 11 bases separated the two germline ends. This CDR3 has 12 residues. CDR3 protein: CASQTPVYEQYF. Here the CDR3 DNA reads TGTGCCAGCCAAACCCCCGTCTACGAGCAGTACTTC.

The V gene is TRBV6-6, the J gene TRBJ1-6; D not certain. CDR1 is MNHNY, CDR2 SVGAGI, per germline (reference sequence). V was trimmed by 0 bases and J by 8 bases, leaving 5 bases between them. This CDR3 comprises 13 residues. DNA of the CDR3: TGTGCCAGCAGTTACTCGAGGGATTCACCCCTCCACTTT. This translates into CASSYSRDSPLHF.

This clonotype occurred many times. J is TRBJ2-7 and V is TRBV7-2; D is possibly TRBD2 (5 bases). CDR3 length: 12 residues. Trimming stripped 6 bases from V and 2 bases from J, with 8 bases between. Per the germline V gene, CDR1 is SGHTA and CDR2 is FQGNSA. In nucleotides, the CDR3 is TGTGCCAGCAGTCCCGGGGCCTACGAGCAGTACTTC. It yields the protein CASSPGAYEQYF. Variable domain in full (rest from reference TRBV7-2 and TRBJ2-7): GAGVSQSPSNKVTEKGKDVELRCDPISGHTALYWYRQSLGQGLEFLIYFQGNSAPDKSGLPSDRFSAERTGGSVSTLTIQRTQQEDSAVYLCASSPGAYEQYFGPGTRLTVT.

The gene calls are TRBV3-2 and TRBJ2-7; the table calls TRBD1, which could not be checked here. TRBV3-2 is marked as a pseudogene. CDR3 length: 16 amino acids. This chain's CDR3 is CASSQGQTTDSYEQYF. The DNA of the CDR3 is TGTGCCAGCAGCCAAGGACAGACGACTGACTCCTACGAGCAGTACTTC.

This chain joins TRBV12-3 or TRBV12-4 and TRBJ1-5, with D uncertain. The CDR3 runs to 15 residues. V was clipped by 2 bases and J by 0 bases, with 8 bases between them. CDR3 protein: CASSLIGVSNQPQHF. Written as DNA, the CDR3 is TGTGCCAGCAGTTTAATTGGTGTTAGCAATCAGCCCCAGCATTTT.

There are many counts of this clonotype. This chain joins TRBV11-2 and TRBJ2-6; D gene ambiguous. Looked up from germline, CDR1 is SGHAT and CDR2 is FQNNGV. The CDR3 has 14 residues. Trimming took 5 bases from V and 2 from J, leaving 7 bases between them. This CDR3 reads CASSPSPGANVLTF. CDR3 DNA: TGTGCCAGCAGCCCCAGCCCTGGGGCCAACGTCCTGACTTTC.

The gene calls are TRBV4-3 and TRBJ1-3; D possibly corresponds to TRBD1 (6 bases). Germline lookup yields CDR1 LGHNA and CDR2 YSLEER. The CDR3 totals 15 residues. The germline V and J ends were trimmed by 3 bases and 2 bases, with 11 bases remaining between them. CDR3 loop: CASSQRQAPGNTIYF. Written as DNA, the CDR3 is TGCGCCAGCAGCCAGCGACAGGCGCCTGGAAACACCATATATTTT.

This clonotype was seen a few times. V gene TRBV5-1 combines with J gene TRBJ2-7; perhaps TRBD1 as D (6 bases). The CDR3 has 15 amino acids. The V and J ends lost 2 bases and 6 bases respectively, with 18 bases between them. Germline assignment: CDR1 SGHRS and CDR2 YFSETQ. The CDR3, as DNA: TGCGCCAGCAGCTTAAATACAGGGTTACTTGGCGAGCAGTACTTC. This gives the protein CASSLNTGLLGEQYF.

CDR3 sequence (DNA): TGTGCCAGCAGCTTATCTCTCAACGAGCAGTACTTC. Translating it yields CASSLSLNEQYF. The chain employs TRBV7-9 and TRBJ2-7; D unclear. The V and J ends lost 2 bases and 5 bases respectively, with 7 bases between them. The CDR3 runs to 12 residues. Per the germline V gene, CDR1 is SEHNR and CDR2 is FQNEAQ (reference sequence).

The sample holds many counts of this clonotype. J is TRBJ1-5 and V is TRBV7-9, with D possibly being TRBD1 (6 bases). V was trimmed by 3 bases and J by 4 bases, leaving 10 bases between them. CDR1 SEHNR and CDR2 FQNEAQ come from the germline V gene (reference sequence). The CDR3 contains 14 residues. This CDR3 is CASSFGGANQPQHF. Written as DNA, the CDR3 is TGTGCCAGCAGCTTCGGGGGGGCGAATCAGCCCCAGCATTTT. The variable domain in full, with the rest retrieved from reference TRBV7-9 and TRBJ1-5, is DTGVSQNPRHKITKRGQNVTFRCDPISEHNRLYWYRQTLGQGPEFLTYFQNEAQLEKSRLLSDRFSAERPKGSFSTLEIQRTEQGDSAMYLCASSFGGANQPQHFGDGTRLSIL.

This clonotype has a handful of counts. The CDR3 DNA sequence: TGTGCCAGCTCACCGGCCCGGGCGTCCACCGAGCAGTACTTC. Residues: CASSPARASTEQYF. The chain couples TRBV18 to TRBJ2-7; no clear D gene. The V gene's germline CDR1 is KGHSH and CDR2 LQKENI. The CDR3 spans 14 residues. The ends were cut back, 3 bases at V and 6 bases at J, with 15 bases in the middle.

This clonotype was recorded a few times. One end of the junction does not line up with germline, which may come from a read error. V usage is TRBV27 and J usage is TRBJ2-7; D possibly corresponds to TRBD2 (5 bases). This CDR3 spans 10 amino acids. From germline, CDR1 is MNHEY and CDR2 SMNVEV (reference sequence). The CDR3 reads CASSLTMRVF. The DNA of the CDR3 is TGTGCCAGCAGTTTAACAATGAGGGTTTTC.

This clonotype has only a few counts. The chain combines TRBV19 with TRBJ2-6, with 8 bases aligning to TRBD1. The V gene end was trimmed by 7 bases and the J gene end by 0 bases; junction bases not matched to a gene: 11. CDR1 is LNHDA and CDR2 is SQIVND in the germline V gene (reference sequence). The CDR3 loop spans 18 amino acids. The DNA for the CDR3 is TGTGCCAGTACCCGGACAGGGAATGCCTTCTCTGGGGCCAACGTCCTGACTTTC. Amino acid sequence: CASTRTGNAFSGANVLTF.

J is TRBJ1-4 and V is TRBV25-1; no reliable D call. The V end lost 1 base, the J end lost 8 bases, and 8 bases lay between the germline ends. This CDR3 comprises 13 residues. Germline CDR1 MGHDK, CDR2 SYGVNS. For the CDR3, the DNA is TGTGCCAGCAGTGAATTTGGGGAGGAAAAACTGTTTTTT. Translated: CASSEFGEEKLFF.

In this sample, this clonotype turned up many times. This sequence joins TRBV5-8 and TRBJ1-2; 8 positions match TRBD1. CDR1 and CDR2 (germline): SGHTS, YDEGEE. The CDR3 contains 14 residues. Trimming at V came to 4 bases and at J to 7 bases, leaving 9 bases not matched to a gene. The CDR3 DNA sequence: TGTGCCAGCAGCCGATCGAACAGGGGGACTGGCTACACCTTC. Its protein is CASSRSNRGTGYTF.

This clonotype was observed many times. The chain uses TRBV7-2 and TRBJ1-4; TRBD1 is a possible D gene (5 bases). Germline CDR1 is SGHTA and CDR2 is FQGNSA. The CDR3 runs to 15 residues. Trimming stripped 5 bases from V and 3 bases from J, with 13 bases between. The CDR3 sequence is CASSPRGWANEKLFF. The CDR3 coding sequence is TGTGCCAGCAGCCCCCGGGGGTGGGCTAATGAAAAACTGTTTTTT.

This clonotype was seen repeatedly, ten times or more. The chain is built from TRBV7-8 and TRBJ1-5; TRBD1 agrees at 8 bases. The germline CDR1 and CDR2 sequences are SGHVS and FQNEAQ. This CDR3 contains 14 residues. With V trimmed by 3 bases and J by 6 bases, 4 bases remained unmatched. The CDR3 bases are TGTGCCAGCAGCTTGGGACAGGTGGCTCAGCCCCAGCATTTT. This translates into CASSLGQVAQPQHF.

In its sample, this clonotype was seen a few times. The rearrangement links TRBV4-3 to TRBJ1-1; D unresolved. Trimming stripped 0 bases from V and 7 bases from J, with 21 bases between. This CDR3 has 17 amino acids. Germline CDR1 and CDR2: LGHNA and YSLEER. The CDR3 reads CASSQDRTIGRWNEAFF. Written as DNA, the CDR3 is TGCGCCAGCAGCCAAGACCGGACGATAGGTCGGTGGAATGAAGCTTTCTTT.